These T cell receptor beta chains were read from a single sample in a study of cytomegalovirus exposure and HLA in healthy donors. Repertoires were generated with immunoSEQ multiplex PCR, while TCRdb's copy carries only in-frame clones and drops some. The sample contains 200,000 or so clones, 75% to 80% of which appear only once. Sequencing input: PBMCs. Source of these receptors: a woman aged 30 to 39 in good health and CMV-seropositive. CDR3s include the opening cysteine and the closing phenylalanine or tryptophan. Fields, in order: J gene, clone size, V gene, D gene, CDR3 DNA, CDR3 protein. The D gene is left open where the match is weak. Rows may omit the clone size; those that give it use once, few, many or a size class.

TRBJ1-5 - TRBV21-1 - TGTGCCAGCACCTCGTCTAGGGGGACATGGGATCAGCCCCAGCATTTT CASTSSRGTWDQPQHF
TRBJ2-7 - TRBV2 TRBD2 TGTGCCAGCAGTGATCGTACTAGCGGGATGGAGCAGTACTTC CASSDRTSGMEQYF
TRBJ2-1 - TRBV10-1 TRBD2 TGCGCCAGCTCCCGGACTAGCGGGAGCAACAATGAGCAGTTCTTC CASSRTSGSNNEQFF
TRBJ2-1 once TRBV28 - TGTGCCAGCAGTTTTGTTGATGGGAAGGGAGATGAGCAGTTCTTC CASSFVDGKGDEQFF
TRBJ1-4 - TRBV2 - TGTGCCAGCAGCACTGACCTAGGGAGGGAAAAACTGTTTTTT CASSTDLGREKLFF
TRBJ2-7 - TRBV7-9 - TGTGCCAGCAGCCTATTCTACGAGCAGTACTTC CASSLFYEQYF
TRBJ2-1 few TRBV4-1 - TGCGCCAGCAGCCAAGTGGCGGAGATGGATGAGCAGTTCTTC CASSQVAEMDEQFF
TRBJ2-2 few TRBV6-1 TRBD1 TGTGCCAGCAGTGAAGAGGGGGCCGGGAACACCGGGGAGCTGTTTTTT CASSEEGAGNTGELFF
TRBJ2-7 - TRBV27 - TGTGCCAGCAGTTTATCGAGAGCTTACGAGCAGTACTTC CASSLSRAYEQYF
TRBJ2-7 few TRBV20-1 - TGCAGTGCCTTTAACTACGAGCAGTACTTC CSAFNYEQYF
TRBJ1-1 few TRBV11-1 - TGTGCCAGCAGCTTAGTTGGGGCGCGGAGCACTGAAGCTTTCTTT CASSLVGARSTEAFF
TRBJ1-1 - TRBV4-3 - TGCGCCAGCAGCCAAGACGCGACAGTGAACACTGAAGCTTTCTTT CASSQDATVNTEAFF
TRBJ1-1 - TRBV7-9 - TGTGCCAGCGGGCGGCGGGTGAACACTGAAGCTTTCTTT CASGRRVNTEAFF
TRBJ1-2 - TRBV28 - TGTGCCAGCAGTTTAAGCCGTTCCCTCTACTATGGCTACACCTTC CASSLSRSLYYGYTF
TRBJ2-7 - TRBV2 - TGTGCCAGCAGTGATACGGGGATCTCCTACGAGCAGTACTTC CASSDTGISYEQYF
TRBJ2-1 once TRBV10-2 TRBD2 TGCGCCAGCAGTTCCCCTAGCGGGGTAGGCAATGAGCAGTTCTTC CASSSPSGVGNEQFF
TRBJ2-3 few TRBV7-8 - TGTGCCAGCAGCTGGAGCCCGCCAGATACGCAGTATTTT CASSWSPPDTQYF
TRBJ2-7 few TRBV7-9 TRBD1 TGTGCCAGCAGCCCCCGAGGACAGGCGAGCTCCTACGAGCAGTACTTC CASSPRGQASSYEQYF
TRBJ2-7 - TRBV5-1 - TGCGCCAGCAGCTTGAACCCAAATACGGTCTCCTACGAGCAGTACTTC CASSLNPNTVSYEQYF
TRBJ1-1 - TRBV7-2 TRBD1 TGTGCCAGCAGCCGTAGTTGGACAGGGCGACGCACTGAAGCTTTCTTT CASSRSWTGRRTEAFF
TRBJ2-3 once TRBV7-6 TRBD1 TGTGCCAGCAGCAAACAGGACAGGGGCGATACGCAGTATTTT CASSKQDRGDTQYF
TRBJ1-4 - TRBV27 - TGTGCCAGCAGTTTATCGGGGGCGTCTAATGAAAAACTGTTTTTT CASSLSGASNEKLFF
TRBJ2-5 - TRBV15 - TGTGCCACCAGCACCGGGGGGCCGGGTGAAGAGACCCAGTACTTC CATSTGGPGEETQYF
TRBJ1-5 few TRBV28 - TGTGCCAGCAGTTTATCCGGGGGTAGCAATCAGCCCCAGCATTTT CASSLSGGSNQPQHF
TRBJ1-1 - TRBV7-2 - TGTGCCAGCAGCCCAATGAACTGTGAAGCTTTCTTT CASSPMNCEAFF
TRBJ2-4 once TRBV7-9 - TGTTCCAGCGCCCCACAGGGTATGGGGAAAAACATTCAGTACTTC CSSAPQGMGKNIQYF
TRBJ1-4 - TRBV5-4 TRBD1 TGTGCCAGCAGCTGGGGGACAGGGATTCAGGAAAAACTGTTTTTT CASSWGTGIQEKLFF
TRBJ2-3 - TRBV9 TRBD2 TGTGCCAGCAGCGGACCCGGGGGGTACGCAGATACGCAGTATTTT CASSGPGGYADTQYF
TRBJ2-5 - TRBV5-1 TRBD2 TGCGCCAGCAGCGGAGCTAGCGGGAGGACCAAGACCCAGTACTTC CASSGASGRTKTQYF
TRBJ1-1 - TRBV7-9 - TGTGCCAGCAGCCGTATGGAAGCTTTCTTT CASSRMEAFF
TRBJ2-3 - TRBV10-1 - TGCGCCAGCAGTGTCTACCTAGCCTCTGGTGTAGATACGCAGTATTTT CASSVYLASGVDTQYF
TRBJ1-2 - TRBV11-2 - TGTGCCAGCAGCTTAGGGGGCCTCATAAACTATGGCTACACCTTC CASSLGGLINYGYTF
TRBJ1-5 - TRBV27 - TGTGCCAGCGGATCCAGGGTAAATCAGCCCCAGCATTTT CASGSRVNQPQHF
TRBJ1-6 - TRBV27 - TGTGCCAGCAGTTTTGGGTCTCGGGGAGGACCCCTCCACTTT CASSFGSRGGPLHF
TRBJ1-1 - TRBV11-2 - TGTGCCAGCAGCTTGGCCCGAAACACTGAAGCTTTCTTT CASSLARNTEAFF
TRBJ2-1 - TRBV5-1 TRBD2 TGCGCCAGCAGCTTGGGGAGGCCTAGCGGGGGGGCCTTGGAGCAGTTCTTC CASSLGRPSGGALEQFF
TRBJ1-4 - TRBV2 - TGTGCCAGCAGTCTTGACAGAACAGATGAAAAACTGTTTTTT CASSLDRTDEKLFF
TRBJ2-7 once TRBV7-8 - TGTGCCAGCAGCTCCTATACTCTGCCGCAGTACTTC CASSSYTLPQYF
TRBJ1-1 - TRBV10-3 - TGTGCCATCGCGCAAGGGGGTGAAGCTTTCTTT CAIAQGGEAFF
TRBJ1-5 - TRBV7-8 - TGTGCCAGCAGCTCTGAACTTAGCGGGGATCAGCCCCAGCATTTT CASSSELSGDQPQHF
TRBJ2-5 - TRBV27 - TGTGCCAGCAGTTTATCCTCCGGGGTCAGGGAGACCCAGTACTTC CASSLSSGVRETQYF
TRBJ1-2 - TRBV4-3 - TGCGCCAGCAGCCAAGATCCGGGAGGACAGCTTAACTATGGCTACACCTTC CASSQDPGGQLNYGYTF
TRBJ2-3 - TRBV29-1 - TGCAGCGTTGAAGCACTTCCCACAGATACGCAGTATTTT CSVEALPTDTQYF
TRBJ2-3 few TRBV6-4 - TGTGCCAGCAGTGACCGTGCGGGGGCTTCCTCAGATACGCAGTATTTT CASSDRAGASSDTQYF
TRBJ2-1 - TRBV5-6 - TGTGCCAGCAGCTTGGTTCGGGGAACCTCTCTCTACAATGAGCAGTTCTTC CASSLVRGTSLYNEQFF
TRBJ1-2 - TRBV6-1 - TGTGCCAGCAGTGAACAGTCAAACTATGGCTACACCTTC CASSEQSNYGYTF
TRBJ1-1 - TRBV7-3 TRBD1 TGTGCCAGCAGCCTCGACAGGGGCACTGAAGCTTTCTTT CASSLDRGTEAFF